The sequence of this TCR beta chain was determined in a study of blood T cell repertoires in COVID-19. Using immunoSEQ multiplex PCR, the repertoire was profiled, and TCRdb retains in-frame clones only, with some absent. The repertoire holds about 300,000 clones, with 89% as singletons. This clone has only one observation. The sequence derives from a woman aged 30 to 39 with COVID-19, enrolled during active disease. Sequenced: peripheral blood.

In DNA, the CDR3 is TGTGCCAGCGGAGGGCTTGCCTACGAGCAGTACTTC. As protein: CASGGLAYEQYF. The V gene is TRBV2, the J gene TRBJ2-7; weak D call: TRBD2 (6 bases). V lost 8 bases and J lost 2, with 10 bases in between. The CDR3 has 12 residues. CDR1 and CDR2 from the germline V gene are SNHLY and FYNNEI.